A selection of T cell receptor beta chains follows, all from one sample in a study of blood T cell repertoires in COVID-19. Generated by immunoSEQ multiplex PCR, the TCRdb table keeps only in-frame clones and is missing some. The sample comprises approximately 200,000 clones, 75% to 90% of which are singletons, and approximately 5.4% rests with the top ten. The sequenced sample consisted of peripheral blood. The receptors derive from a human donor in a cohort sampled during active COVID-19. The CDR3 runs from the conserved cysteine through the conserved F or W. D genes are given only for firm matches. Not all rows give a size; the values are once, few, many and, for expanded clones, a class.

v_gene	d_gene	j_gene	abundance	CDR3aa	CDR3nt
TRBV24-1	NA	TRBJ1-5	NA	CATSWQGNQPQHF	TGTGCCACCAGTTGGCAGGGTAATCAGCCCCAGCATTTT
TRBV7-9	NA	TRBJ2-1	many	CASSLRSSRRGEQFF	TGTGCCAGCAGCTTAAGGTCTAGTAGGCGGGGTGAGCAGTTCTTC
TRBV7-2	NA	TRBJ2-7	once	CASSPRQASEQYF	TGTGCCAGCAGCCCCCGACAGGCGTCCGAGCAGTACTTC
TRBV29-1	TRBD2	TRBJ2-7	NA	CSVGGSERNYEQYF	TGCAGCGTCGGGGGGAGCGAAAGAAACTACGAGCAGTACTTC
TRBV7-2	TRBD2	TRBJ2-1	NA	CASSPSASGRAYEQFF	TGTGCCAGCAGCCCGTCTGCTAGCGGGAGGGCCTATGAGCAGTTCTTC
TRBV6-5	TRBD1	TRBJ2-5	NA	CASSRNRGEGTQYF	TGTGCCAGCAGTCGAAACAGGGGTGAGGGGACCCAGTACTTC
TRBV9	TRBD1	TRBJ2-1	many	CASSTTGGSYNEQFF	TGTGCCAGCAGCACTACAGGGGGTTCCTACAATGAGCAGTTCTTC
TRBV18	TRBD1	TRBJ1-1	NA	CASSFDRGLDTEAFF	TGTGCCAGCTCGTTCGACAGGGGGCTGGACACTGAAGCTTTCTTT
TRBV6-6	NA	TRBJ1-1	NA	CASLRGGPMNTEAFF	TGTGCCAGCCTAAGGGGGGGGCCCATGAACACTGAAGCTTTCTTT
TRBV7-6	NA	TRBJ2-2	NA	CASSRVAGELFF	TGTGCCAGCAGCCGGGTGGCCGGGGAGCTGTTTTTT
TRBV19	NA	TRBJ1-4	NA	CASSRRGRYNEKLFF	TGTGCCAGTAGTAGGCGCGGTCGGTATAATGAAAAACTGTTTTTT
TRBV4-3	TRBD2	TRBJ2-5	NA	CASSPAGAVLGETQYF	TGCGCCAGCAGCCCAGCGGGAGCAGTCTTAGGAGAGACCCAGTACTTC
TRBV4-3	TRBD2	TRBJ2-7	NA	CASSQDWTSAGYEQYF	TGCGCCAGCAGCCAAGATTGGACTAGCGCAGGCTACGAGCAGTACTTC
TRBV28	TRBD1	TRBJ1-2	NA	CASISVGTGYVYGYTF	TGTGCCAGCATCTCGGTGGGGACAGGGTATGTCTATGGCTACACCTTC
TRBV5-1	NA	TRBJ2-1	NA	CASSLQLDEQFF	TGCGCCAGCAGCTTGCAGCTAGATGAGCAGTTCTTC
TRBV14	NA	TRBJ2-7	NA	CASSQDKGRVLHEQYF	TGTGCCAGCAGCCAAGATAAGGGCAGGGTCCTCCACGAGCAGTACTTC
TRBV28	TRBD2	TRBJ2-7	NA	CASSGTSGRLYEQYF	TGTGCCAGCAGTGGGACTAGCGGGAGACTCTACGAGCAGTACTTC
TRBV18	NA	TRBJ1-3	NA	CASSPVSLEAPGNTIYF	TGTGCCAGCTCACCAGTTTCCCTAGAGGCTCCTGGAAACACCATATATTTT
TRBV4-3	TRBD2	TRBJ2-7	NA	CASSQDRAGASYEQYF	TGCGCCAGCAGCCAAGATCGGGCGGGAGCTTCCTACGAGCAGTACTTC
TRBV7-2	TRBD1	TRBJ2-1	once	CASSLTGGFYNEQFF	TGTGCCAGCAGCTTAACAGGGGGTTTCTACAATGAGCAGTTCTTC
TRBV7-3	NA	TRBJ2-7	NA	CASSLSVFEQYF	TGTGCCAGCAGCTTAAGCGTATTCGAGCAGTACTTC
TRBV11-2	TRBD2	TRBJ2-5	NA	CASSLDKVRGRGGRETQYF	TGTGCCAGCAGCTTAGATAAAGTCCGCGGGAGGGGCGGTCGTGAGACCCAGTACTTC
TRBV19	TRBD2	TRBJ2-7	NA	CASSIRGRMYEQYF	TGTGCCAGTAGTATTCGCGGGAGGATGTACGAGCAGTACTTC
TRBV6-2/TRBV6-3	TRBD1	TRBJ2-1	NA	CASSSGTGDYNEQFF	TGTGCCAGCAGTTCCGGGACAGGGGACTACAATGAGCAGTTCTTC
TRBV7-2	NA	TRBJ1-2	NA	CASSLSGFGYTF	TGTGCCAGCAGCTTAAGCGGTTTTGGCTACACCTTC
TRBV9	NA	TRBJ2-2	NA	CASSVRSGLNTGELFF	TGTGCCAGCAGCGTACGGAGCGGCTTGAACACCGGGGAGCTGTTTTTT
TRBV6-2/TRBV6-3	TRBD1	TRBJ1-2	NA	CASSSRQGTIYGYTF	TGTGCCAGCAGTTCTAGACAGGGGACCATCTATGGCTACACCTTC
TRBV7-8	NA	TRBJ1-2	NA	CASSLQGFGYGYTF	TGTGCCAGCAGCTTACAGGGGTTCGGCTATGGCTACACCTTC
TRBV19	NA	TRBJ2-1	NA	CASSNTRRRNEQFF	TGTGCCAGTAGTAACACTAGGCGACGGAATGAGCAGTTCTTC
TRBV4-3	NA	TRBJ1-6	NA	CASSQDFNRNNSPLHF	TGCGCCAGCAGCCAAGATTTTAACAGGAATAATTCACCCCTCCACTTT
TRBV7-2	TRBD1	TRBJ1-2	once	CASSSWTGQTRYGYTF	TGTGCCAGCAGCTCTTGGACGGGACAGACCCGCTATGGCTACACCTTC
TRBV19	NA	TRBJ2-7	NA	CASSIAGRSSYEQYF	TGTGCCAGTAGTATAGCGGGAAGGAGCTCCTACGAGCAGTACTTC
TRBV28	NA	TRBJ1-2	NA	CASLPNPNYGYTF	TGTGCCAGCCTACCGAATCCTAACTATGGCTACACCTTC
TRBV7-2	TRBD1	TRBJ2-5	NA	CASSTGQGETQYF	TGTGCCAGCAGCACCGGACAGGGAGAGACCCAGTACTTC
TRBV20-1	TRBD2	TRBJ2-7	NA	CSASPSGYEQYF	TGCAGTGCTAGTCCTAGCGGCTACGAGCAGTACTTC
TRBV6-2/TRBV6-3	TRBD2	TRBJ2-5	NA	CASSPLVGLAGVRKTQYF	TGTGCCAGCAGTCCACTCGTTGGACTAGCGGGAGTAAGGAAGACCCAGTACTTC
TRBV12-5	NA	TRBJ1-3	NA	CASGLGQSSGNTIYF	TGTGCTAGTGGTTTGGGGCAAAGCTCTGGAAACACCATATATTTT
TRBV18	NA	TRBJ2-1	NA	CASSPTTGWSSYNEQFF	TGTGCCAGCTCACCAACGACAGGCTGGAGCTCCTACAATGAGCAGTTCTTC
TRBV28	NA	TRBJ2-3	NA	CACGTDTQYF	TGTGCCTGCGGTACAGATACGCAGTATTTT
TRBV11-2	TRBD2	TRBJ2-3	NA	CASSSASGNTDTQYF	TGTGCCAGCAGCTCTGCTAGCGGGAACACAGATACGCAGTATTTT
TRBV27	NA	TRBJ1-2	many	CASSPRDTWDYGYTF	TGTGCCAGCAGTCCCCGGGACACATGGGACTATGGCTACACCTTC
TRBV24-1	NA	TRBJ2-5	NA	CATSDFPGREETQYF	TGTGCCACCAGTGATTTCCCGGGCAGGGAAGAGACCCAGTACTTC
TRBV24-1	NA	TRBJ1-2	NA	CATSDLPGRGSMRYTF	TGTGCCACCAGTGATTTGCCGGGCAGAGGGTCTATGCGCTACACCTTC
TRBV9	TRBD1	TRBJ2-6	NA	CASSRRTGSGANVLTF	TGTGCCAGCAGCCGCAGGACAGGGTCGGGGGCCAACGTCCTGACTTTC
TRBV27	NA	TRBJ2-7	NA	CASSLDPGHLPYEQYF	TGTGCCAGCAGTCTCGACCCGGGACATCTCCCCTACGAGCAGTACTTC
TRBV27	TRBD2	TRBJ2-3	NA	CASSGLAGVNTQYF	TGTGCCAGCAGTGGACTAGCGGGGGTGAATACGCAGTATTTT
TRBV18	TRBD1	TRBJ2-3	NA	CASSPPGQGADTQYF	TGTGCCAGCTCACCACCGGGGCAGGGGGCAGATACGCAGTATTTT
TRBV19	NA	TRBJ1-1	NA	CASSPRVQGSIGRITEAFF	TGTGCCAGTAGTCCCCGGGTTCAGGGTTCGATTGGTAGGATCACTGAAGCTTTCTTT